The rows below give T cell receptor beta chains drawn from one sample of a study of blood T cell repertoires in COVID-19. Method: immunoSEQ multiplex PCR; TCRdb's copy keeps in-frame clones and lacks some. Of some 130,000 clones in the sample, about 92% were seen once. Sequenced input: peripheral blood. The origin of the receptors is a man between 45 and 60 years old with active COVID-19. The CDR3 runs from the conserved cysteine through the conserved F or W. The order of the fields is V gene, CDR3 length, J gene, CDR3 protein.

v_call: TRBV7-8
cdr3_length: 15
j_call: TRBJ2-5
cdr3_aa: CASSLGGVFRETQYF

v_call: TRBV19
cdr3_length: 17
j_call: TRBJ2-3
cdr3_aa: CASSIGLAGGGTDTQYF

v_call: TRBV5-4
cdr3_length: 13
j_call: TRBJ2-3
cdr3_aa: CASSDAGADTQYF

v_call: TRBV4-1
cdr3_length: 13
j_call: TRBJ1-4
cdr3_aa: CASSQWQGEKLFF

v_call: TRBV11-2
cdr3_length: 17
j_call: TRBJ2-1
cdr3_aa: CASSAGGTSGGYNEQFF

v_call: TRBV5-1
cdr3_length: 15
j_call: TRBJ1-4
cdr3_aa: CASSPSQATNEKLFF

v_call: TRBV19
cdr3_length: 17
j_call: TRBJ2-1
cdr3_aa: CASSTTSGLLQGNEQFF

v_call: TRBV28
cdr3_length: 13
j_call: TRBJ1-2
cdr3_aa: CASTSHGLYGYTF

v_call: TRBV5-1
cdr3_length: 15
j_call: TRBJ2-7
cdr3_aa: CASSRDPGGGREQYF

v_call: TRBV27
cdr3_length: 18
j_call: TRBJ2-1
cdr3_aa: CASSQTRDGELDYNEQFF

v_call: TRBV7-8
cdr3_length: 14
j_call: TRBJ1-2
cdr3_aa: CASSVDDRVGGYTF

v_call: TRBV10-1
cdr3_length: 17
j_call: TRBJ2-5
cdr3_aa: CASSEGLAGIRRETQYF

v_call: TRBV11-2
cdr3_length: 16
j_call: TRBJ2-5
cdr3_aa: CASSPSLAGPQETQYF

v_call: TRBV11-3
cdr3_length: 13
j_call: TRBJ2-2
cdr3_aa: CASSPPYTGELFF

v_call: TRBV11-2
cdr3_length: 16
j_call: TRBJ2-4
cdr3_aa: CASSLGGRGGQNIQYF

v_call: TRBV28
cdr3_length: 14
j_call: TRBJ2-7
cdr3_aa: CASSPDRDSYEQYF

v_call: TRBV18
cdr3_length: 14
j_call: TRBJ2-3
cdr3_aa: CASSPFSGTDTQYF

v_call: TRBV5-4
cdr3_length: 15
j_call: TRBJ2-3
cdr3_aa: CASSLEDGRGDTQYF

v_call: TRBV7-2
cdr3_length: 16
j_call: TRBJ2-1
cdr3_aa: CASSLVAGRGDNEQFF

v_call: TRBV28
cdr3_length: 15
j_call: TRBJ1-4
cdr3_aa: CASRAGGVTNEKLFF

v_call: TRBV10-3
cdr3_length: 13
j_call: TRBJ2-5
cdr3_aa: CATTGGAAETQYF

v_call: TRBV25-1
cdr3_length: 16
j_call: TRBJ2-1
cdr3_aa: CASSDMTSGRAHEQFF

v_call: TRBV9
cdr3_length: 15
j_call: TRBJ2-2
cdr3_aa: CASSVEGQARRELFF

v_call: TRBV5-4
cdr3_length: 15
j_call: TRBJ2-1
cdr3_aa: CASGLAGATGNEQFF

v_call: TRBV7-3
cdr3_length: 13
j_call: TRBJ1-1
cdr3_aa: CASSETGNTEAFF

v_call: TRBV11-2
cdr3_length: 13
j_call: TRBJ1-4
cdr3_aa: CASSLDEDEKLFF

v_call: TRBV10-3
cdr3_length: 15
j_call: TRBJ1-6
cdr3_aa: CAISGPGHNNSPLHF

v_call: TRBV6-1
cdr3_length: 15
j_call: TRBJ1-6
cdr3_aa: CASSEGAGVNSPLHF

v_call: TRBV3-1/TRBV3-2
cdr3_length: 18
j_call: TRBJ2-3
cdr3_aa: CASSPGPSGRAPADTQYF

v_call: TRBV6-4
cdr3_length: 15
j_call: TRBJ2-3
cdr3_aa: CASRSSGASTDTQYF

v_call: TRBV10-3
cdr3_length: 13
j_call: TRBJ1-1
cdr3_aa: CAIRNRDTTEAFF

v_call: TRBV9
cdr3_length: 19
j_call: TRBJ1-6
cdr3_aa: CASSEAGGQGSLGNSPLHF

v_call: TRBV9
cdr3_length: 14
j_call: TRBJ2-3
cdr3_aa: CASSTAGRTDTQYF

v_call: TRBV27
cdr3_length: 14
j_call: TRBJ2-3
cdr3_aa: CASSLYRGTDTQYF

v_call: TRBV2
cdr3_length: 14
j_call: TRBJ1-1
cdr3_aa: CASSGQGKGTEAFF

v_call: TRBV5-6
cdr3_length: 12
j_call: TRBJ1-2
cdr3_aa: CASSLTDYGYTF

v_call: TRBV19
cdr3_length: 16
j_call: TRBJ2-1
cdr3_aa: CASSIVGSGKINEQFF

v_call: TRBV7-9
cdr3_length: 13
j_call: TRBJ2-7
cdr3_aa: CASSQSGSYEQYF

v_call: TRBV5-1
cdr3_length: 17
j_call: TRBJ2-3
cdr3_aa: CASSLQPGLLIVDTQYF

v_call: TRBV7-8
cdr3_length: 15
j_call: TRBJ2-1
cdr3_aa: CASSLQELSYNEQFF

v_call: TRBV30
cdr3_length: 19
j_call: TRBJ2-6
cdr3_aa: CAWSPLGSGGPSGANVLTF

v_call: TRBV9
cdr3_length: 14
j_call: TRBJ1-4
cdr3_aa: CASSVRPGLEELFF

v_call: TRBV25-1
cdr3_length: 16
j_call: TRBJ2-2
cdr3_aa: CASSESMDRDTGELFF

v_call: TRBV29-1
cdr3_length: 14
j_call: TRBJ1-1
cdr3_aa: CSAAGQDNRYEAFF

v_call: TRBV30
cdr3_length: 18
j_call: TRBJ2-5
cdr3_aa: CAWSVGWLAGGGRETQYF

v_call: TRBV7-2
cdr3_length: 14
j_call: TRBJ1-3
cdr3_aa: CASSLDGARNTIYF

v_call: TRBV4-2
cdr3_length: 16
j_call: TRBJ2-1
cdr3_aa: CASSEGGGGALNEQFF

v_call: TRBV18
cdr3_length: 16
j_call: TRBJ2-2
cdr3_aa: CASAQSGLVSTGELFF

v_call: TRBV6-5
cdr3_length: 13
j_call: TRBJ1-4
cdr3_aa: CASKPGGNEKLFF

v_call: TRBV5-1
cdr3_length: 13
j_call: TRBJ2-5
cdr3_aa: CASSSGLQETQYF

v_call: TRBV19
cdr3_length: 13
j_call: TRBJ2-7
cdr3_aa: CASSSDTSYEQYF

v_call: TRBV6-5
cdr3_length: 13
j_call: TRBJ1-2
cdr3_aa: CASIAGVDYGYTF

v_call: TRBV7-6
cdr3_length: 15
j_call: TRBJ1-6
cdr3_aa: CASSKGQAGNSPLHF

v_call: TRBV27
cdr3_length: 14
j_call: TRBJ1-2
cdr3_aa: CASSPGLPNYGYTF

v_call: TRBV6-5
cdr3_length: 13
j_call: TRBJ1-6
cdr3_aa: CASRSQSNSPLHF